Below, 18 T cell receptor beta chains from the same sample are listed, as sequenced in a study of OX40 agonist ivuxolimab in advanced cancers. TCRdb keeps only in-frame clones here, not all; method: immunoSEQ multiplex PCR. Of 50,000 to 85,000 clones in the sample, around 86% were seen once. The material was CD4+ or CD8+ T cells sorted from blood, obtained in a trial of the OX40 agonist ivuxolimab. Every receptor here comes from an adult with an advanced solid tumor such as melanoma, head and neck, liver or kidney cancer.

This sequence joins TRBV19 and TRBJ2-5; D may correspond to TRBD1 or TRBD2 (5 bases each). The CDR3 covers 14 residues. Germline V lookup: CDR1 LNHDA, CDR2 SQIVND (reference sequence). Trimming took off 10 bases at V and 0 bases at J, with 15 bases between the two ends. CDR3: CATKTGRYQETQYF. Here the CDR3 DNA reads TGTGCCACCAAAACGGGACGGTACCAAGAGACCCAGTACTTC.

The gene calls are TRBV5-1 and TRBJ1-3, with D unclear. CDR1 and CDR2 from the germline V gene are SGHRS and YFSETQ. V lost 0 bases and J 5 bases, leaving 9 bases between the germline ends. The CDR3 runs to 14 residues. The CDR3, as DNA: TGCGCCAGCAGCTTGGGGGGTGGTCGAAACACCATATATTTT. It translates to CASSLGGGRNTIYF.

V usage is TRBV19 and J usage is TRBJ2-3, with TRBD1 matching 7 bases. The V and J ends lost 5 bases and 1 base, in that order; junction bases with no gene match: 3. There are 14 residues in the CDR3. CDR1 is LNHDA and CDR2 is SQIVND in the germline V gene (reference sequence). The CDR3: CASSATGGTDTQYF. The CDR3 DNA follows: TGTGCCAGTAGTGCAACAGGGGGCACAGATACGCAGTATTTT.

The chain links TRBV14 to TRBJ2-5; 13 bases agree with TRBD2. The J call could be wrong; TRBJ2-7 is a better fit for the DNA end. CDR3 length: 15 amino acids. Germline-derived CDR1 and CDR2 are SGHDN and FVKESK. CDR3 sequence (DNA): TGTGCCAGCAGCGAGGGACTAGCGGGAACCTACGAGCAGTACTTC. Its translation is CASSEGLAGTYEQYF.

Worth noting for this clone: The same CDR3 can be traced to other DNA sequences in this sample. The genes are TRBV6-6 and TRBJ2-1, with D perhaps matching TRBD2 (5 bases). The germline CDR1 and CDR2 sequences are MNHNY and SVGAGI (reference sequence). This CDR3 is 14 amino acids long. V dropped 0 bases and J dropped 6 bases, with 9 bases sitting between them. DNA of the CDR3: TGTGCCAGCAGTTACTCCATCGCGGGCAATGAGCAGTTCTTC. Translated, it gives CASSYSIAGNEQFF.

The chain links TRBV19 to TRBJ2-2; 8 nucleotides line up with TRBD1. This CDR3 comprises 17 residues. CDR1 and CDR2 from the germline V gene are LNHDA and SQIVND (reference sequence). V shed 1 base, J shed 7 bases, and the junction held 11 bases outside the gene matches. CDR3 DNA: TGTGCCAGTAGTATAGTTCGGCAGGGGGCTAGGAACGGGGAGCTGTTTTTT. Protein: CASSIVRQGARNGELFF.

The chain has TRBV28 and TRBJ2-7; 8 positions agree with TRBD1. Germline values: CDR1 MDHEN, CDR2 SYDVKM. V dropped 6 bases and J dropped 5; count of bases not matched to a gene: 12. The CDR3 consists of 15 residues. The CDR3 region is CASRHPEGQAHEQYF. The CDR3 coding sequence is TGTGCCAGCAGGCATCCCGAGGGACAGGCCCACGAGCAGTACTTC.

A note on this clone: A read error may account for a junction end that differs from germline. This chain joins TRBV6-1 and TRBJ2-3, with 8 bases identical to TRBD2. CDR1 is MNHNS and CDR2 is SASEGT in the germline V gene. CDR3 size: 14 residues. The CDR3 DNA follows: TGTGCCAGCAATGAAGCGGGAGTTAAAGATACGCAGTATTTT. This sequence encodes CASNEAGVKDTQYF.

The chain carries TRBV19 and TRBJ2-7, with D maybe TRBD1 (6 bases). Trimming took 8 bases from V and 7 from J, leaving 15 bases between them. The CDR3 runs 12 residues. The germline V gene encodes CDR1 LNHDA and CDR2 SQIVND (reference sequence). CDR3 nucleotide sequence: TGTGCCAGTGGCAGGGGTGCGTGGGAGCAGTACTTC. It codes for CASGRGAWEQYF.

This clone showed up many times. The chain links TRBV11-3 to TRBJ2-3, with D perhaps given as TRBD1 or TRBD2 (5 bases each). The germline V gene encodes CDR1 SGHNT and CDR2 YENEEA. Between the trimmed V and J ends, which lost 5 bases and 3 bases, there was a span of 15 bases. The CDR3 is made up of 15 amino acids. The CDR3 is CASSRGQGETDTQYF. CDR3 bases: TGTGCCAGCAGCCGAGGGCAGGGTGAGACAGATACGCAGTATTTT.

CDR3 sequence (DNA): TGCGCCAGCAGCTTGGCCGGAGTGGGTTCTAATGAAAAACTGTTTTTT. It encodes CASSLAGVGSNEKLFF. This rearrangement joins TRBV5-1 to TRBJ1-4, with D unresolved. Germline V gene data show CDR1 as SGHRS and CDR2 as YFSETQ. The CDR3 length is 16 residues. The ends were cut back, 0 bases at V and 3 bases at J, with 12 bases in the middle. The whole variable domain, remainder taken from reference TRBV5-1 and TRBJ1-4, is KAGVTQTPRYLIKTRGQQVTLSCSPISGHRSVSWYQQTPGQGLQFLFEYFSETQRNKGNFPGRFSGRQFSNSRSEMNVSTLELGDSALYLCASSLAGVGSNEKLFFGSGTQLSVL.

This sequence joins TRBV29-1 and TRBJ2-1; a weak D match, TRBD1 (7 bases). CDR3 length equals 13 residues. Per the germline V gene, CDR1 is SQVTM and CDR2 is ANQGSEA. V was cut by 6 bases and J by 10 bases, with 19 bases left in between. The CDR3 protein is CSVGGQQHGEQFF. In nucleotides, the CDR3 is TGCAGCGTCGGGGGACAGCAGCATGGGGAGCAGTTCTTC.

This clone has just one count. The V call is TRBV30, the J call TRBJ1-5; possible D gene TRBD1, 5 bases. The V gene's germline CDR1 is GTSNPN and CDR2 SVGIG (reference sequence). This CDR3 is built from 15 residues. The V gene lost 1 base and the J gene lost 1 base, with 11 bases spanning the gap. The CDR3 DNA follows: TGTGCCTGGAGTGAACAGGCGATAAGCAATCAGCCCCAGCATTTT. Its translation: CAWSEQAISNQPQHF.

This clone showed up just once. The chain has TRBV28 and TRBJ2-7; 14 nucleotides agree with TRBD2. The germline gives CDR1 MDHEN, CDR2 SYDVKM. The CDR3 extends over 15 amino acids. The ends lost 5 bases at V and 4 bases at J; junction bases unmatched: 4. CDR3 sequence (DNA): TGTGCCAGCAGTCCAGGACTAGCGGGAGGTTACGAGCAGTACTTC. It translates to CASSPGLAGGYEQYF.

This clone has just one count. The chain links TRBV5-1 to TRBJ1-1, with D possibly matching TRBD1 (6 bases). The CDR3 consists of 15 residues. The V and J ends lost 4 bases and 5 bases respectively, with 18 bases between them. The germline gives CDR1 SGHRS, CDR2 YFSETQ. CDR3 amino acids: CASSPLGGGRTEAFF. The DNA of the CDR3 is TGCGCCAGCAGCCCGTTGGGTGGGGGGCGAACTGAAGCTTTCTTT.

The gene calls are TRBV5-1 and TRBJ1-2; 11 positions agree with TRBD1. CDR1 SGHRS and CDR2 YFSETQ come from the germline V gene. There are 15 residues in the CDR3. Trimming took 0 bases from V and 3 from J; bases not matched to a gene: 1. CDR3 bases: TGCGCCAGCAGCTTGGTGGGACAGGGGGACTATGGCTACACCTTC. Its protein product is CASSLVGQGDYGYTF.

The chain is built from TRBV7-9 and TRBJ1-2; unclear D gene. Per germline, CDR1 SEHNR and CDR2 FQNEAQ (reference sequence). The CDR3 covers 14 residues. V was shortened by 7 bases and J by 4 bases, with 16 bases between the two germline ends. This CDR3 is CASTKEQGIYGYTF. Written as DNA, the CDR3 is TGTGCCAGCACCAAAGAGCAAGGGATCTATGGCTACACCTTC.

This chain links TRBV6-5 with TRBJ2-7; the D gene is possibly TRBD2 (6 bases). CDR3 length: 16 amino acids. Trimming took 0 bases from V and 0 from J, leaving 12 bases between them. Germline V gene data show CDR1 as MNHEY and CDR2 as SVGAGI. CDR3 sequence reads: CASSYSNWGDSYEQYF. The CDR3 DNA reads as TGTGCCAGCAGTTACTCGAACTGGGGGGACTCCTACGAGCAGTACTTC.